These 14 T cell receptor beta chains were sequenced from one sample in a study of somatic mutations in cytotoxic T cells in rheumatoid arthritis. The method was immunoSEQ multiplex PCR; TCRdb's version includes in-frame clones alone and lacks a portion of them. The sample records about 17,000 clones, 70% to 85% being singletons. The material sequenced was CD8+ T cells sorted from blood. Every receptor here comes from an adult with rheumatoid arthritis.

In its sample, this clone was seen a few times. The J gene is TRBJ1-1, the V gene TRBV29-1; D is possibly TRBD1 (5 bases). The CDR3 has 12 amino acids. CDR1 is SQVTM, CDR2 ANQGSEA, per germline. Trimming shortened V by 8 bases and J by 3 bases, and 13 bases separated the two germline ends. The CDR3 reads CSSRKGYTEAFF. In DNA form, the CDR3 reads TGCAGCTCCCGAAAGGGGTACACTGAAGCTTTCTTT. Complete variable domain (other parts from reference TRBV29-1 and TRBJ1-1): SAVISQKPSRDICQRGTSLTIQCQVDSQVTMMFWYRQQPGQSLTLIATANQGSEATYESGFVIDKFPISRPNLTFSTLTVSNMSPEDSSIYLCSSRKGYTEAFFGQGTRLTVV.

The chain combines TRBV5-5 with TRBJ2-7, with D perhaps matching TRBD1 (5 bases). Germline assignment: CDR1 SGHKS and CDR2 YYEKEE (reference sequence). This CDR3 comprises 13 residues. Trimming stripped 4 bases from V and 2 bases from J, with 10 bases between. The CDR3 loop reads CASSTTGPYEQYF. The CDR3 coding sequence is TGTGCCAGCAGCACTACAGGTCCCTACGAGCAGTACTTC. The variable domain in full, completed from reference TRBV5-5 and TRBJ2-7, reads DAGVTQSPTHLIKTRGQQVTLRCSPISGHKSVSWYQQVLGQGPQFIFQYYEKEERGRGNFPDRFSARQFPNYSSELNVNALLLGDSALYLCASSTTGPYEQYFGPGTRLTVT.

V usage is TRBV5-1 and J usage is TRBJ2-1; 13 bases agree with TRBD2. Trimming at V came to 4 bases and at J to 8 bases, leaving 6 bases not matched to a gene. There are 15 residues in the CDR3. The germline gives CDR1 SGHRS, CDR2 YFSETQ. As DNA, the CDR3 is TGCGCCAGCAGCCCCGGGACTAGCGGGACGGATGAGCAGTTCTTC. The encoded protein is CASSPGTSGTDEQFF.

The CDR3 sequence: CASSLLYDEQYF. The CDR3 nucleotides read TGTGCCAGCAGCTTATTATACGACGAGCAGTACTTC. The rearrangement joins TRBV7-6 to TRBJ2-7; unclear D gene. Between the trimmed V and J ends, which lost 2 bases and 5 bases, there was a span of 7 bases. Germline-derived CDR1 and CDR2 are SGHVS and FNYEAQ. CDR3 length: 12 amino acids.

This chain joins TRBV14 and TRBJ1-3; D is ambiguous. Germline V gene sequence: CDR1 SGHDN, CDR2 FVKESK. This CDR3 has 16 residues. The germline V and J ends were trimmed by 1 base and 2 bases, with 12 bases remaining between them. The CDR3 spells CASSQVPLAAGNTIYF. In DNA, the CDR3 is TGTGCCAGCAGCCAAGTGCCATTGGCGGCTGGAAACACCATATATTTT.

The chain carries TRBV10-1 and TRBJ1-2, with 7 nucleotides matching TRBD1. Germline V CDR1 and CDR2: WNHNN, SYGVQD (reference sequence). The CDR3 has 16 residues. Losses at the gene ends were 2 bases for V and 6 bases for J; bases not matched to a gene: 12. This CDR3 is CASSETLRQGVNGYTF. The CDR3 nucleotides are TGCGCCAGCAGTGAGACCCTGAGGCAGGGGGTGAATGGCTACACCTTC.

The chain is built from TRBV4-2 and TRBJ1-2, with D possibly being TRBD1 (6 bases). CDR3 length: 16 residues. V was clipped by 2 bases and J by 5 bases, with 18 bases between them. CDR1 is LGHNA, CDR2 YNFKEQ, per germline. The CDR3 here is CASSQLQGDGRYGYTF. The CDR3 DNA reads TGTGCCAGCAGCCAACTACAGGGTGATGGTCGATATGGCTACACCTTC.

J is TRBJ2-5 and V is TRBV29-1; maybe TRBD2 (5 bases). The CDR3 is 13 amino acids. V was trimmed by 2 bases and J by 4 bases, leaving 11 bases between them. Germline assignment: CDR1 SQVTM and CDR2 ANQGSEA. The CDR3 sequence: CSVERGRGETQYF. DNA for the CDR3: TGCAGCGTTGAACGCGGCCGGGGAGAGACCCAGTACTTC.

This clone came up once. The chain recombines TRBV4-1 with TRBJ1-5; D perhaps matches TRBD1 (5 bases). CDR1 is MGHRA, CDR2 YSYEKL, per germline. The V end lost 1 base, the J end lost 7 bases, and 8 bases lay between the germline ends. The CDR3 contains 13 residues. This CDR3 is CASSQGRGQPQHF. The CDR3 nucleotides read TGCGCCAGCAGCCAAGGACGGGGGCAGCCCCAGCATTTT.

The CDR3 here is CASSLERQETQYF. The CDR3, as DNA: TGTGCCAGCAGCTTAGAGCGGCAAGAGACCCAGTACTTC. The chain joins TRBV7-7 to TRBJ2-5; TRBD2 is a possible D gene (5 bases). V was trimmed by 1 base and J by 2 bases, leaving 5 bases between them. Per germline, CDR1 SSHAT and CDR2 FNYEAQ (reference sequence). This CDR3 spans 13 amino acids. Complete variable domain (other parts from reference TRBV7-7 and TRBJ2-5): GAGVSQSPRYKVTKRGQDVTLRCDPISSHATLYWYQQALGQGPEFLTYFNYEAQPDKSGLPSDRFSAERPEGSISTLTIQRTEQRDSAMYRCASSLERQETQYFGPGTRLLVL.

This chain joins TRBV7-9 and TRBJ1-1; 8 nucleotides match TRBD1. Germline V gene lookup returns CDR1 SEHNR and CDR2 FQNEAQ (reference sequence). The length of the CDR3 is 15 residues. The J segment lost 1 base and the V segment lost 4 bases, leaving 5 bases of the junction unmatched. CDR3 loop: CASSSPGTGNTEAFF. The DNA for the CDR3 is TGTGCCAGCAGCTCCCCCGGGACAGGGAACACTGAAGCTTTCTTT.

This clone showed up just a few times. The CDR3 sequence: CASTTMGRTIDEQYF. The CDR3 nucleotides are TGTGCCAGCACCACGATGGGACGTACTATCGACGAGCAGTACTTC. The V call is TRBV11-2, the J call TRBJ2-7; D may match TRBD1 or TRBD2 (5 bases each). Germline V lookup: CDR1 SGHAT, CDR2 FQNNGV. The CDR3 extends over 15 amino acids. Trimming pared 7 bases from V and 5 bases from J, leaving 21 bases between.

The chain has TRBV27 and TRBJ1-2; no clear D. Germline CDR1 MNHEY, CDR2 SMNVEV (reference sequence). CDR3 length: 12 amino acids. The V gene lost 4 bases and the J gene lost 6 bases, with 9 bases spanning the gap. Written as DNA, the CDR3 is TGTGCCAGCAGTTCTCGACACGATGGCTACACCTTC. Translated: CASSSRHDGYTF.

The genes are TRBV9 and TRBJ1-4; D is undetermined. V was clipped by 0 bases and J by 5 bases, with 8 bases between them. This CDR3 region has 14 residues. In germline, CDR1 is SGDLS, CDR2 YYNGEE. The CDR3 reads CASSVGGRNEKLFF. The CDR3 DNA reads as TGTGCCAGCAGCGTAGGAGGGCGGAATGAAAAACTGTTTTTT.